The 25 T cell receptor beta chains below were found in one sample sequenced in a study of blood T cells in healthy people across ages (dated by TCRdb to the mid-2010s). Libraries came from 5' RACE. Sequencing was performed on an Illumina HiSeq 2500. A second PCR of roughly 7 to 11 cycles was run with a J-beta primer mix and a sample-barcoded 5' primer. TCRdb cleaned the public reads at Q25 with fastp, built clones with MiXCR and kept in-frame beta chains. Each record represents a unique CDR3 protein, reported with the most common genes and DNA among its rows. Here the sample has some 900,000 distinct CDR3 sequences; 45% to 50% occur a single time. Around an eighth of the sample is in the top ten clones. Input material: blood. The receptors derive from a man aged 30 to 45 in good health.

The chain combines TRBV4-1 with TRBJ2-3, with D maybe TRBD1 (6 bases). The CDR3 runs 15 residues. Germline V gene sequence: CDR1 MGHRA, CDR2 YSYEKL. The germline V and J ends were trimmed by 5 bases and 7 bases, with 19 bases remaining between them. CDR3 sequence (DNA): TGCGCCAGCAGCAACACCGACAGGACTGGTAATACGCAGTATTTT. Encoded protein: CASSNTDRTGNTQYF.

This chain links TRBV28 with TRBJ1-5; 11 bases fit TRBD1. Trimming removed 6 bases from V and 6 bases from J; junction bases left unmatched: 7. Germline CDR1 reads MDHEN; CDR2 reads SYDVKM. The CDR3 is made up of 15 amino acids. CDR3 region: CASRRDRGSSQPQHF. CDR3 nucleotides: TGTGCCAGCAGAAGGGACAGGGGGTCTAGTCAGCCCCAGCATTTT.

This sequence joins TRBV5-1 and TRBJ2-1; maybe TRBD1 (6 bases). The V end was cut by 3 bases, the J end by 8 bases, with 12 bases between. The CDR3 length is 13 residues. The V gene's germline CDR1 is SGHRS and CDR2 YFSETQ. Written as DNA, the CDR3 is TGCGCCAGCAGCTCGCAGGGGTTCGATGAGCAGTTCTTC. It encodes CASSSQGFDEQFF.

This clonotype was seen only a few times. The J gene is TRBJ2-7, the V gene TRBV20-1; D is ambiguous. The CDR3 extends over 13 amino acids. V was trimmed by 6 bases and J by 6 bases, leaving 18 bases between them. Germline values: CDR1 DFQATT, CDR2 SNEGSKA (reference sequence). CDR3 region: CSAGSSQYGEQYF. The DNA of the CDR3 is TGCAGTGCGGGCAGCTCCCAATATGGCGAGCAGTACTTC.

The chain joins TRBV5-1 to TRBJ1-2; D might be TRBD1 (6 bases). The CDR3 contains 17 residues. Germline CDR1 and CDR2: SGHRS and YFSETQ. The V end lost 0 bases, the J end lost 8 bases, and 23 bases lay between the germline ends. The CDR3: CASSLGLTGRGAFGYTF. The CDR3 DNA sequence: TGCGCCAGCAGCTTGGGGCTAACGGGCAGGGGAGCGTTCGGCTACACCTTC.

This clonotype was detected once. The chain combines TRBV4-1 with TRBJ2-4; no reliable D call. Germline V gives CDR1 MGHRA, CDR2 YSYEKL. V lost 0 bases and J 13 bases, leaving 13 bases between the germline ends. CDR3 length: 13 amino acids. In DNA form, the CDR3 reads TGCGCCAGCAGCCAAGAGCCAGGCTCCCAGCAGTACTTC. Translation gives CASSQEPGSQQYF.

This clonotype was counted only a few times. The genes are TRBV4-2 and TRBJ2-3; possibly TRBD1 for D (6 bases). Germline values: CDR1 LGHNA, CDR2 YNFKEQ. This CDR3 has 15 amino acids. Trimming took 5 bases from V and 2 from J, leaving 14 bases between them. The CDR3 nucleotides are TGTGCCAGCAGCACGATGACAGGCGCCACAGATACGCAGTATTTT. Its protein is CASSTMTGATDTQYF.

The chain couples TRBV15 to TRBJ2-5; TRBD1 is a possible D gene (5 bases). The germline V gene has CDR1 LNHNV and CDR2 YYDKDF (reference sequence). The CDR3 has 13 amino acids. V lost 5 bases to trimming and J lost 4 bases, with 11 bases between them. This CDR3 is CATSDDRGETQYF. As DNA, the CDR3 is TGTGCCACCAGCGACGACAGAGGAGAGACCCAGTACTTC.

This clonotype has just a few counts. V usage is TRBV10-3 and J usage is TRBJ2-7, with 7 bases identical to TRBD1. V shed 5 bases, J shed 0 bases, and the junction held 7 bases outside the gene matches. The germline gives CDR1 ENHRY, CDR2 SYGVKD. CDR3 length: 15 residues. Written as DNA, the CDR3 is TGTGCCATCAGTAAAATCGGGACAGACTCCTACGAGCAGTACTTC. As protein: CAISKIGTDSYEQYF.

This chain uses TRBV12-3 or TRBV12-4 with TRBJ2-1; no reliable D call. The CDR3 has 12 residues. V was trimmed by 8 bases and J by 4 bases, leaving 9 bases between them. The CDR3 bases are TGTGCCAGCCTATTGGCGTACAATGAGCAGTTCTTC. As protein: CASLLAYNEQFF.

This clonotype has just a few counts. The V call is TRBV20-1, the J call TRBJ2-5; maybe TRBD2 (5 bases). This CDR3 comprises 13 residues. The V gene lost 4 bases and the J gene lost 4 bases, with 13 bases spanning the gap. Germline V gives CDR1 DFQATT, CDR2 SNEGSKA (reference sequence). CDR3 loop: CSANKPGGETQYF. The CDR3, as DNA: TGCAGTGCTAACAAACCAGGAGGAGAGACCCAGTACTTC.

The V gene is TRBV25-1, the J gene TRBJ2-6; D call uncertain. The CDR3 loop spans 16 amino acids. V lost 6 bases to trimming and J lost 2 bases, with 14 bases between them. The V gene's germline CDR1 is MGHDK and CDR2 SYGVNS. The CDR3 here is CASSGNLGAGANVLTF. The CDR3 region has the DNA TGTGCCAGCAGCGGAAATCTGGGTGCTGGGGCCAACGTCCTGACTTTC.

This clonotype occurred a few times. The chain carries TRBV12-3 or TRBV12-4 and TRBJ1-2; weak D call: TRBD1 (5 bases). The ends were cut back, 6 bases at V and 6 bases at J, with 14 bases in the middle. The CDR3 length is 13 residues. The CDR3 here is CASSQPRGHGYTF. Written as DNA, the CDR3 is TGTGCCAGCAGCCAGCCTCGGGGACATGGCTACACCTTC.

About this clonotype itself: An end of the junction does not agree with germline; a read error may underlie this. DNA of the CDR3: TGCGGCGTTGAGGGGACAGGGCTTGGCATTCAGTACTTC. It yields the protein CGVEGTGLGIQYF. The rearrangement links TRBV29-1 to TRBJ2-4; TRBD1 matches at 9 bases. Germline loops: CDR1 SQVTM, CDR2 ANQGSEA. The CDR3 is 13 residues long.

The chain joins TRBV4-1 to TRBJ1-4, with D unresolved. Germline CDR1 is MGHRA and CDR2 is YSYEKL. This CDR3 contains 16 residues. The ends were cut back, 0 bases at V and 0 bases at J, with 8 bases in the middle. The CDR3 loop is CASSQDGEATNEKLFF. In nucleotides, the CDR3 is TGCGCCAGCAGCCAAGATGGGGAAGCAACTAATGAAAAACTGTTTTTT.

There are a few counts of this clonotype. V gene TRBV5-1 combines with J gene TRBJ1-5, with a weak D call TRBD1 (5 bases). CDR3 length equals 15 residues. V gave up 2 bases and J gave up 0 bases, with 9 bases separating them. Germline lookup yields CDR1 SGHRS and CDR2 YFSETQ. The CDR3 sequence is CASSFRQLSNQPQHF. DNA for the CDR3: TGCGCCAGCAGCTTTCGACAGCTTAGCAATCAGCCCCAGCATTTT.

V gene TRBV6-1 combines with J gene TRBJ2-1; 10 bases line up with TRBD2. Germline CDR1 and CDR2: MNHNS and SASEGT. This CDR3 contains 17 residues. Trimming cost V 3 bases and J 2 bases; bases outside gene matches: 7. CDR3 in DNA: TGTGCCAGCAGTGAGGATGTTAGCGGGGGGACCTACAATGAGCAGTTCTTC. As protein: CASSEDVSGGTYNEQFF.

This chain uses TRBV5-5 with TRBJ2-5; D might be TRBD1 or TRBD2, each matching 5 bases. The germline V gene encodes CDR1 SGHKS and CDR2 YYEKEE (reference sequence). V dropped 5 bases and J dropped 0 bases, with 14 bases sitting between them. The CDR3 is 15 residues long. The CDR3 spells CASSRDGLYQETQYF. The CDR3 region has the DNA TGTGCCAGCAGTCGGGACGGCTTGTACCAAGAGACCCAGTACTTC.

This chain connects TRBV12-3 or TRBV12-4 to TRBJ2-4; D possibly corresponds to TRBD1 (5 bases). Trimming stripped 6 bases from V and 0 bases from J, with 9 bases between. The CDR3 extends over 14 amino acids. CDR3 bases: TGTGCCAGCAGAGTAGACAGAGCCAAAAACATTCAGTACTTC. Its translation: CASRVDRAKNIQYF.

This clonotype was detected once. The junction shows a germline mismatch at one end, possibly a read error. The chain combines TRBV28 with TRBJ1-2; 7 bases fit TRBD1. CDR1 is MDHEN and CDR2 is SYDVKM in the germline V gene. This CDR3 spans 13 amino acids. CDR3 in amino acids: CASSAQQGHGHTF. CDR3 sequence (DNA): TGTGCCAGCAGTGCTCAACAGGGGCATGGCCACACCTTC.

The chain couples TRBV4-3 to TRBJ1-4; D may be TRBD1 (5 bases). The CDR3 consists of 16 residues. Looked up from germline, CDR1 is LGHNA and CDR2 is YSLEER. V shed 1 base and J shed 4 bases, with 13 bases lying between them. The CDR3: CASSQGLQVINEKLFF. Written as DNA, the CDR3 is TGCGCCAGCAGCCAAGGACTACAGGTTATTAATGAAAAACTGTTTTTT.

Here the CDR3 DNA reads TGTGCCAGTAGTATAGAGACATCGAATGGCTACACCTTC. Residues: CASSIETSNGYTF. V is TRBV19 and J is TRBJ1-2, with unresolved D. Germline V lookup: CDR1 LNHDA, CDR2 SQIVND (reference sequence). V lost 0 bases and J lost 6, with 8 bases in between. The CDR3 extends over 13 amino acids.

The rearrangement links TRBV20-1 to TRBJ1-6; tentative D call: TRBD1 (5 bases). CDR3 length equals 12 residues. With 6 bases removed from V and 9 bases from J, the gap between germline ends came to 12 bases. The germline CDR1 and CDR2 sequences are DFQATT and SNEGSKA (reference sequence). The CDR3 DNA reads TGCAGTGCGTCCCCCAGGGCTTCACCCCTCCACTTT. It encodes CSASPRASPLHF.

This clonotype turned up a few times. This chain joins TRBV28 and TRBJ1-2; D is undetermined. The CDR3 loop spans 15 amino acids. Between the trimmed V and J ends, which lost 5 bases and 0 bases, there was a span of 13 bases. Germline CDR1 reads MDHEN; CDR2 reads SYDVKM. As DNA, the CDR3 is TGTGCCAGCAGTCCCTCGGGTCCTACTAACTATGGCTACACCTTC. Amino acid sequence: CASSPSGPTNYGYTF.

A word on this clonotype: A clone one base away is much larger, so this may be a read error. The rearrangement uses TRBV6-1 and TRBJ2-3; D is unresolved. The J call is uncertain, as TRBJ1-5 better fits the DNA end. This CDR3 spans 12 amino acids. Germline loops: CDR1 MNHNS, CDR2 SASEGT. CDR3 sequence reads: CASTTSTDTQHF. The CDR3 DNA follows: TGTGCCAGCACCACGAGCACAGATACGCAGCATTTT.